This T cell receptor beta chain was sequenced in a study of blood T cell repertoires in COVID-19 (TCRdb year 2020). Study-level background: Collaborator samples came from the United States, Italy and Spain and covered acute and convalescent phases of COVID-19. Where available, HLA class I and class II types were taken from metadata supplied by the sample provider and were not determined by assay-based typing. The samples were drawn from two sources: the first 160 participants of the ongoing ImmuneRACE study, and 1,254 subjects contributed by 6 global collaborators. Subjects who had been exposed to COVID-19, were actively infected with it, or had recovered from it provided the deeply sampled blood TCRbeta repertoires that made up the dataset. A de-identified subject ID, COVID-19 status, age in years and sex were almost always included in the sample metadata. The repertoires were made available in a free public database intended to serve as a resource for research on the immune response to SARS-CoV-2. The prospective study material was composed of cDNA or gDNA derived from T cells, B-cell-depleted T cells, or PBMCs. Overall study outcomes, separate from this receptor: Clinical and demographic metadata were provided uncurated, with the amount varying by source and participant.

TCRbeta CDR3 regions were amplified from genomic DNA using the immunoSEQ Assay, a bias-controlled multiplex PCR. The published analysis was carried out like this. The number of nucleated cells in each sample was estimated from the amplification of reference gene primers within the assay. To quantify the absolute abundance of each unique TCRbeta CDR3 rearrangement, sequence reads were collapsed and filtered. For each sample, productive Simpson clonality was calculated as the square root of Simpson's diversity index across productive rearrangements. TCRdb limited this immuneACCESS table to in-frame rearrangements with V and J called. A share of clones is missing; checked studies link under half to unresolved V genes, and the rest is unexplained. V, J and clone size reflect that table, while D and trimming were determined from the DNA. Within this sample are about 240,000 clones, with around 86% of them counted one time only. Under 15% of the sample is in the top ten clones.

Spanning cysteine to phenylalanine, the CDR3 consists of 17 amino acids. The entry retains the CDR3 DNA only, 51 bases that are in frame from base 1. The germline V gene sets CDR1 to SGHVS and CDR2 to FQNEAQ. Relative to germline, V is missing 2 bases and J is missing 4 bases, with 6 bases of the junction outside any gene match. The collaborating institutions used their own protocols to collect whole blood in K2EDTA tubes. Collaborator samples were shipped for TCRbeta analysis as frozen whole blood, isolated PBMCs, or DNA extracted from either sample type. With respect to this clone: The target of this receptor is not known. The record has no base qualities; no much larger clone is one base away.

Sequenced: peripheral blood. This chain is built from TRBV7-8 and TRBJ1-4; 11 of the junction bases match TRBD1. The TCR comes from a woman in her sixties with active or convalescent COVID-19. For the CDR3, the sequence is CASSLPRTGGSNEKLFF. In nucleotides, the sequence is TGTGCCAGCAGCTTACCCCGGACAGGGGGCAGTAATGAAAAACTGTTTTTT.